This T cell receptor beta chain stems from a study of post-analysis software for immune sequencing data. The CDR3 contains 14 residues. V shed 11 bases, J shed 2 bases, and the junction held 9 bases outside the gene matches. In germline, CDR1 is SEHNR, CDR2 FQNEAQ (reference sequence). Overall study results and limits: Comparison of patients with controls showed five TRBV segments more frequent in patients, TRBV5-6, TRBV5-1 and TRBV20-1 among them.

Details on this clonotype: What it binds is not known.

The library was made from cDNA and included unique molecular identifiers. Each batch of about 0.85 to 10 million T cells produced some 450,000 cDNA molecules. TCRdb recomputed calls from the PCR reads with MiXCR, one row per CDR3 protein. Of roughly 570,000 distinct CDR3 sequences listed, around 31% are singletons. The sequenced sample consisted of blood. The chain couples TRBV7-9 to TRBJ2-5; TRBD1 agrees at 9 bases. The receptor was derived from a girl aged 2-17 years with multiple sclerosis. The CDR3 nucleotides read TGTGCCCTTGGGGACAGGGATCTACAAGAGACCCAGTACTTC. Encoded protein: CALGDRDLQETQYF.